The next 27 T cell receptor beta chains were all read from a single sample in a study of blood T cell repertoires in COVID-19. TCRdb's table, derived via immunoSEQ multiplex PCR, lists solely in-frame clones and lacks some. This repertoire shows about 180,000 clones, 75% to 90% found once; its top ten account for under 3%. The sample was PBMCs or T cells enriched from blood (not recorded which). These receptor sequences come from a woman between 35 and 50 years old with acute COVID-19.

In this sample, this clone turned up a few times. The chain couples TRBV3-1 (or the pseudogene TRBV3-2) to TRBJ1-6, with D perhaps matching TRBD1 (5 bases). V was shortened by 1 base and J by 9 bases, with 13 bases between the two germline ends. The germline CDR1 and CDR2 sequences are LGHDT and YNNKEL (reference sequence). CDR3 length: 15 residues. CDR3 in DNA: TGTGCCAGCAGCCAAGCAGGGAAGGGAATTTCACCCCTCCACTTT. This codes for CASSQAGKGISPLHF.

The chain combines TRBV9 with TRBJ2-2; the match to TRBD2 covers 7 bases. Looked up from germline, CDR1 is SGDLS and CDR2 is YYNGEE. V lost 0 bases and J lost 1; bases outside the gene matches: 6. This CDR3 spans 17 amino acids. CDR3 sequence reads: CASSVEQRGMNTGELFF. CDR3 DNA: TGTGCCAGCAGCGTAGAACAGCGGGGAATGAACACCGGGGAGCTGTTTTTT.

This chain links TRBV15 with TRBJ2-7; TRBD2 matches at 9 bases. V lost 3 bases and J lost 0; bases outside the gene matches: 9. CDR3 size: 17 residues. Germline loops: CDR1 LNHNV, CDR2 YYDKDF (reference sequence). This CDR3 is CATSRIRLAASSYEQYF. DNA of the CDR3: TGTGCCACCAGCAGGATTCGACTAGCGGCCAGCTCCTACGAGCAGTACTTC. Supplemented by reference TRBV15 and TRBJ2-7, the full variable domain reads DAMVIQNPRYQVTQFGKPVTLSCSQTLNHNVMYWYQQKSSQAPKLLFHYYDKDFNNEADTPDNFQSRRPNTSFCFLDIRSPGLGDTAMYLCATSRIRLAASSYEQYFGPGTRLTVT.

CDR3 DNA sequence: TGCGCCAGCAGCCCGAACCCAGGTAGCGGCACTGAAGCTTTCTTT. It specifies CASSPNPGSGTEAFF. The V call is TRBV5-1, the J call TRBJ1-1; no reliable D call. Germline V gene sequence: CDR1 SGHRS, CDR2 YFSETQ. With 4 bases removed from V and 4 bases from J, the gap between germline ends came to 17 bases. This CDR3 spans 15 amino acids. Together with reference TRBV5-1 and TRBJ1-1, the CDR3 gives the full variable domain: KAGVTQTPRYLIKTRGQQVTLSCSPISGHRSVSWYQQTPGQGLQFLFEYFSETQRNKGNFPGRFSGRQFSNSRSEMNVSTLELGDSALYLCASSPNPGSGTEAFFGQGTRLTVV.

The chain uses TRBV30 and TRBJ1-1; a possible D gene is TRBD1 (6 bases). This CDR3 comprises 14 residues. Germline CDR1 and CDR2: GTSNPN and SVGIG (reference sequence). Trimming shortened V by 0 bases and J by 4 bases, and 12 bases separated the two germline ends. CDR3 region: CAWSVRGAGTEAFF. The CDR3 DNA is TGTGCCTGGAGTGTTCGGGGGGCAGGCACTGAAGCTTTCTTT.

The chain employs TRBV3-1 (or the pseudogene TRBV3-2) and TRBJ2-3, with D possibly TRBD1 on 5 matching bases. This CDR3 is built from 13 residues. CDR1 is LGHDT, CDR2 YNNKEL, per germline (reference sequence). V lost 5 bases to trimming and J lost 2 bases, with 8 bases between them. CDR3 protein: CASSAGYTDTQYF. The DNA of the CDR3 is TGTGCCAGCAGCGCAGGGTACACAGATACGCAGTATTTT.

Comments on this clone: This same CDR3 is encoded by further DNA sequences in the sample. The chain uses TRBV9 and TRBJ2-1, with 9 bases fitting TRBD2. V shed 2 bases and J 2 bases; nucleotides not matched to a gene: 2. From germline, CDR1 is SGDLS and CDR2 YYNGEE. CDR3 length: 15 amino acids. The CDR3 DNA reads TGTGCCAGCAGCGTCGGCGGGGGGGCCTACAATGAGCAGTTCTTC. Amino acids: CASSVGGGAYNEQFF.

The chain links TRBV19 to TRBJ2-3, with 15 positions matching TRBD2. Per germline, CDR1 LNHDA and CDR2 SQIVND (reference sequence). This CDR3 is built from 20 residues. Trimming took 6 bases from V and 0 from J; bases not matched to a gene: 13. This CDR3 is CASSSPGTSGGTSSTDTQYF. The CDR3 bases are TGTGCCAGTAGCTCCCCGGGGACTAGCGGGGGGACCTCTAGCACAGATACGCAGTATTTT.

This sequence joins TRBV4-1 and TRBJ2-1; 8 bases are a match to TRBD2. V lost 4 bases to trimming and J lost 9 bases; unmatched junction nucleotides: 14. Germline V lookup: CDR1 MGHRA, CDR2 YSYEKL. The CDR3 runs 16 residues. The CDR3 nucleotides read TGCGCCAGCAGCCCACAGGGAAGCGGGAGTTTGGGTGAGCAGTTCTTC. Residues: CASSPQGSGSLGEQFF.

A single count supports this clone. The V gene is TRBV7-2, the J gene TRBJ2-1, with TRBD2 matching over 7 bases. V was pared by 7 bases and J by 0 bases, with 15 bases of the junction left unmatched. The CDR3 covers 18 residues. Germline CDR1 SGHTA, CDR2 FQGNSA. The DNA of the CDR3 is TGTGCCAGCACCCATTCCCTCCGGCGGGAGTCCTCCTACAATGAGCAGTTCTTC. Residues: CASTHSLRRESSYNEQFF.

V usage is TRBV6-5 and J usage is TRBJ2-1; D may be TRBD1 (5 bases). The CDR3 covers 14 residues. V shed 7 bases and J shed 4 bases, with 14 bases lying between them. From germline, CDR1 is MNHEY and CDR2 SVGAGI. The CDR3 protein is CASNYDPGYNEQFF. The CDR3 DNA is TGTGCCAGCAACTACGATCCAGGGTACAATGAGCAGTTCTTC.

The J gene is TRBJ2-3, the V gene TRBV29-1; 10 nucleotides agree with TRBD1. With 3 bases clipped from V and 4 bases from J, the junction kept 4 bases outside the gene matches. The CDR3 runs 14 residues. Germline V lookup: CDR1 SQVTM, CDR2 ANQGSEA. CDR3 sequence: CSVDWGQGPDTQYF. CDR3 DNA: TGCAGCGTTGACTGGGGACAGGGGCCAGATACGCAGTATTTT.

This clone appeared a few times. The chain combines TRBV19 with TRBJ1-1, with D perhaps matching TRBD1 (6 bases). V was clipped by 3 bases and J by 4 bases, with 12 bases between them. Looked up from germline, CDR1 is LNHDA and CDR2 is SQIVND (reference sequence). There are 14 residues in the CDR3. The CDR3 DNA reads as TGTGCCAGTAGTATGCAGGGGTGGGCCACTGAAGCTTTCTTT. Translation: CASSMQGWATEAFF. Full variable domain (outside the CDR3, taken from reference TRBV19 and TRBJ1-1): DGGITQSPKYLFRKEGQNVTLSCEQNLNHDAMYWYRQDPGQGLRLIYYSQIVNDFQKGDIAEGYSVSREKKESFPLTVTSAQKNPTAFYLCASSMQGWATEAFFGQGTRLTVV.

The gene calls are TRBV19 and TRBJ1-6, with 8 bases identical to TRBD1. The CDR3 spans 13 residues. Trimming took 6 bases from V and 7 from J; bases not matched to a gene: 2. The germline V gene encodes CDR1 LNHDA and CDR2 SQIVND (reference sequence). The CDR3 bases are TGTGCCAGTAGCAGGGGGCGGAATTCACCCCTCCACTTT. Its translation is CASSRGRNSPLHF.

V gene TRBV23-1 combines with J gene TRBJ2-7; D may be TRBD2 (5 bases). TRBV23-1 is assigned to the ORF class and has an uncertain function. V was shortened by 4 bases and J by 3 bases, with 19 bases between the two germline ends. This CDR3 contains 16 residues. CDR3 DNA: TGCGCCAGCAGTCCCCCCAGTTCGGGGAACGGCTACGAGCAGTACTTC. Amino acids: CASSPPSSGNGYEQYF.

By its share, this clone is medium-sized. The chain is built from TRBV18 and TRBJ1-3; no reliable D call. The CDR3 is 15 amino acids. The ends were cut back, 2 bases at V and 0 bases at J, with 8 bases in the middle. The germline V gene encodes CDR1 KGHSH and CDR2 LQKENI. In DNA, the CDR3 is TGTGCCAGCTCACCAGGAGCTGGCTCTGGAAACACCATATATTTT. This codes for CASSPGAGSGNTIYF.

The chain joins TRBV5-6 to TRBJ2-2; D unclear. The CDR3 has 14 residues. Germline V lookup: CDR1 SGHDT, CDR2 YYEEEE. Trimming cost V 0 bases and J 6 bases, with 9 bases left between them. CDR3 in DNA: TGTGCCAGCAGCTTGGACAGTCCGGCCGGGGAGCTGTTTTTT. It yields the protein CASSLDSPAGELFF.

This CDR3 reads CASSPDIGSYEQYF. DNA of the CDR3: TGTGCCAGTAGCCCAGACATTGGCTCCTACGAGCAGTACTTC. The rearrangement joins TRBV19 to TRBJ2-7, with D uncertain. The CDR3 is 14 amino acids. The germline gives CDR1 LNHDA, CDR2 SQIVND (reference sequence). V was cut by 6 bases and J by 0 bases, with 12 bases left in between.

CDR3 in DNA: TGTGCCAGCAGCTTAACCAGGTTCTATGGCTACACCTTC. Translating it yields CASSLTRFYGYTF. The chain carries TRBV5-8 and TRBJ1-2; no clear D gene. V lost 2 bases and J lost 4, with 9 bases in between. From germline, CDR1 is SGHTS and CDR2 YDEGEE. The CDR3 runs 13 residues.

The V call is TRBV10-3, the J call TRBJ2-1; 8 bases line up with TRBD2. CDR3 length: 12 amino acids. J gave up 7 bases and V 6 bases, and 2 bases lay outside the gene matches. Germline V gene lookup returns CDR1 ENHRY and CDR2 SYGVKD. The CDR3: CAISAGGNEQFF. Here the CDR3 DNA reads TGTGCCATCAGCGCGGGGGGAAATGAGCAGTTCTTC.

The chain joins TRBV27 to TRBJ2-3; 16 nucleotides agree with TRBD2. The CDR3 loop spans 18 amino acids. J was trimmed by 6 bases and V by 11 bases; bases with no gene match: 17. The V gene's germline CDR1 is MNHEY and CDR2 SMNVEV (reference sequence). Here the CDR3 reads CAVKRGLAGGLFTDTQYF. In DNA, the CDR3 is TGTGCCGTAAAGCGGGGACTAGCGGGGGGGCTCTTTACGGATACGCAGTATTTT.

The rearrangement joins TRBV6-6 to TRBJ2-5, with 11 bases lining up with TRBD2. Germline values: CDR1 MNHNY, CDR2 SVGAGI (reference sequence). V lost 6 bases and J lost 4; bases outside the gene matches: 7. There are 15 residues in the CDR3. CDR3 protein: CASSNNGLAGETQYF. DNA for the CDR3: TGTGCCAGCAGCAACAACGGACTAGCGGGAGAGACCCAGTACTTC.

CDR3 amino acids: CASSLGQGVHEQYF. CDR3 nucleotide sequence: TGTGCCAGCAGCTTGGGGCAGGGCGTCCACGAGCAGTACTTC. The genes are TRBV9 and TRBJ2-7; the D gene is possibly TRBD1 (5 bases). V was shortened by 4 bases and J by 5 bases, with 16 bases between the two germline ends. Germline assignment: CDR1 SGDLS and CDR2 YYNGEE. The CDR3 is 14 residues long.

This clone has only one observation. The V gene is TRBV5-1, the J gene TRBJ2-5; 9 nucleotides align to TRBD2. Germline V CDR1 and CDR2: SGHRS, YFSETQ. The V gene end was trimmed by 0 bases and the J gene end by 5 bases; junction bases not matched to a gene: 5. The length of the CDR3 is 15 residues. CDR3 region: CASSLDGGGAETQYF. CDR3 in DNA: TGCGCCAGCAGCTTGGACGGCGGGGGGGCCGAGACCCAGTACTTC. Using reference TRBV5-1 and TRBJ2-5 for the parts outside the CDR3, the full variable domain is KAGVTQTPRYLIKTRGQQVTLSCSPISGHRSVSWYQQTPGQGLQFLFEYFSETQRNKGNFPGRFSGRQFSNSRSEMNVSTLELGDSALYLCASSLDGGGAETQYFGPGTRLLVL.

The V call is TRBV5-1, the J call TRBJ2-7, with D perhaps TRBD2 (6 bases). Germline values: CDR1 SGHRS, CDR2 YFSETQ. The ends were cut back, 4 bases at V and 6 bases at J, with 17 bases in the middle. The length of the CDR3 is 14 residues. CDR3 nucleotides: TGCGCCAGCAGCCGGCCGGGAGCAGCGAGCGAGCAGTACTTC. It specifies CASSRPGAASEQYF.

V usage is TRBV5-1 and J usage is TRBJ1-1, with D unclear. The V gene lost 4 bases and the J gene lost 2 bases, with 12 bases spanning the gap. Germline CDR1 and CDR2: SGHRS and YFSETQ. This CDR3 has 14 residues. The CDR3 region is CASSLDRLNTEAFF. CDR3 coding DNA: TGCGCCAGCAGCCTGGACCGACTAAACACTGAAGCTTTCTTT.

The V call is TRBV10-3, the J call TRBJ2-7; 8 bases fit TRBD1. Germline-derived CDR1 and CDR2 are ENHRY and SYGVKD. CDR3 length: 16 amino acids. V was pared by 3 bases and J by 3 bases, with 10 bases of the junction left unmatched. The CDR3 DNA follows: TGTGCCATCAGTGACCCCGGGACAGGTGGGGGCTACGAGCAGTACTTC. Its protein product is CAISDPGTGGGYEQYF.